This entry describes one T cell receptor beta chain. What it binds is unknown. With UMI labels, 5' RACE was used to prepare the TRB cDNA libraries. TCRdb re-called the 5' RACE reads; one entry per CDR3 protein, DNA not given. The listing contains about 43,000 distinct CDR3 sequences. The data are from a study of CXCR3-negative and CXCR3-positive naive CD8 T cells. Study outcomes and limitations: Comparably high diversity marked both naive subsets, whereas memory CD8+ cells had much lower diversity.

Germline CDR1 reads DFQATT; CDR2 reads SNEGSKA (reference sequence). CDR3 length equals 16 residues. This receptor was obtained from a human donor in good health. Some clones in this sample may be carry-over from other donors' samples. The chain joins TRBV20-1 to TRBJ2-7; TCRdb names TRBD2, which stays unverified in the absence of DNA. Sequenced input: memory CD8+ T cells from blood. The CDR3 protein is CSAREGPGLWGYEQYF.